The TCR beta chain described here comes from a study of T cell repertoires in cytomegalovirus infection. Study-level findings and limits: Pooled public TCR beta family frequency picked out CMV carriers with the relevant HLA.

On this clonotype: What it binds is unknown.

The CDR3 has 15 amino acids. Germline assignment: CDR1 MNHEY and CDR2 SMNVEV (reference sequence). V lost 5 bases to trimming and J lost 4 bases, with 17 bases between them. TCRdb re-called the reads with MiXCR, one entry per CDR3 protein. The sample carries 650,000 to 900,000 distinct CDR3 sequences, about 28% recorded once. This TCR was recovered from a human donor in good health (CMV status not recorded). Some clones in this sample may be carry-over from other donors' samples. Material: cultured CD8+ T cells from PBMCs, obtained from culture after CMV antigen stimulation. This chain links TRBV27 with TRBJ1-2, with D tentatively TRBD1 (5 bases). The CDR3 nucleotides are TGTGCCAGCAGTGGTGAACCGGGACCTATCTATGGCTACACCTTC. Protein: CASSGEPGPIYGYTF.